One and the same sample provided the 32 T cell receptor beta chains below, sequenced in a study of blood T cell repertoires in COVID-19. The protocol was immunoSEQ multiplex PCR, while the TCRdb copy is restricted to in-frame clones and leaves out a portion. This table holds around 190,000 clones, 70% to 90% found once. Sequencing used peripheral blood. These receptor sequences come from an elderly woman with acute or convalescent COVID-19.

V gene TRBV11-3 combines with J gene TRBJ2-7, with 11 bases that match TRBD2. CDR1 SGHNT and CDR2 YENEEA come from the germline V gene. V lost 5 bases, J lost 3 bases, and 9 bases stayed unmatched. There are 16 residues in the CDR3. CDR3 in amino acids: CASSQTTSGISYEQYF. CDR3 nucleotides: TGTGCCAGCAGCCAGACGACTAGCGGGATCAGCTACGAGCAGTACTTC.

CDR3 region: CASSRGTGQSEQYF. In DNA form, the CDR3 reads TGTGCCAGCAGTAGGGGGACAGGGCAATCTGAGCAGTACTTC. V usage is TRBV25-1 and J usage is TRBJ2-7; 9 bases are shared with TRBD1. V lost 5 bases, J lost 7 bases, and 9 bases stayed unmatched. The CDR3 contains 14 residues. Germline V CDR1 and CDR2: MGHDK, SYGVNS.

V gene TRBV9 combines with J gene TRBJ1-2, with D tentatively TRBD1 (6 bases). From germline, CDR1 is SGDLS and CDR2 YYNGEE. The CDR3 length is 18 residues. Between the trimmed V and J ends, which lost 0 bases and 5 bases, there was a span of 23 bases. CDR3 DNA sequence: TGTGCCAGCAGCGTAGGGCCAGGGGAGCACTTCTTAGGATATGGCTACACCTTC. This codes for CASSVGPGEHFLGYGYTF.

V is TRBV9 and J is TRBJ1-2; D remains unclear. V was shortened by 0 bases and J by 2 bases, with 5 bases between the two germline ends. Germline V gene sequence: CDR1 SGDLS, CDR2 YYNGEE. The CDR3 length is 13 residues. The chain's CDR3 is CASSVGRNYGYTF. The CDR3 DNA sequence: TGTGCCAGCAGCGTAGGCAGGAACTATGGCTACACCTTC.

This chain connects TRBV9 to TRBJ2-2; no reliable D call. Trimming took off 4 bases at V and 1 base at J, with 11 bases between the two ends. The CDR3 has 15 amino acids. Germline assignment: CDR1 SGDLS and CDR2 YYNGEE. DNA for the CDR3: TGTGCCAGCAGCACCCAACCACTGAACACCGGGGAGCTGTTTTTT. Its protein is CASSTQPLNTGELFF. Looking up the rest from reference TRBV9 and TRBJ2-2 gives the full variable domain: DSGVTQTPKHLITATGQRVTLRCSPRSGDLSVYWYQQSLDQGLQFLIQYYNGEERAKGNILERFSAQQFPDLHSELNLSSLELGDSALYFCASSTQPLNTGELFFGEGSRLTVL.

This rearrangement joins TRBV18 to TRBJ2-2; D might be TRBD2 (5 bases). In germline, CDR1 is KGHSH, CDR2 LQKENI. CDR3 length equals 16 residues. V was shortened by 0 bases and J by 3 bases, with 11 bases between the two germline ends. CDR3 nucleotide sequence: TGTGCCAGCTCACCACCTGTAGGGCGGGACACCGGGGAGCTGTTTTTT. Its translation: CASSPPVGRDTGELFF.

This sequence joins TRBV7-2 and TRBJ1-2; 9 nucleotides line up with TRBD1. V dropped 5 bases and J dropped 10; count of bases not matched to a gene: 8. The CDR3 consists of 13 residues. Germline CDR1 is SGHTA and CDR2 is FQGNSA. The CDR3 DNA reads TGTGCCAGCAGCGAACGGGGACAGGGTGCCTACACCTTC. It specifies CASSERGQGAYTF.

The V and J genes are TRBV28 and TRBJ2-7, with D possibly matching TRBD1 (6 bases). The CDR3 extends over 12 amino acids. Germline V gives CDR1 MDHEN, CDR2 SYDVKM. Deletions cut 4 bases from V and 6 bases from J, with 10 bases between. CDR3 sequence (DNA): TGTGCCAGCAGTTACAGGGATCTCGAGCAGTACTTC. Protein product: CASSYRDLEQYF.

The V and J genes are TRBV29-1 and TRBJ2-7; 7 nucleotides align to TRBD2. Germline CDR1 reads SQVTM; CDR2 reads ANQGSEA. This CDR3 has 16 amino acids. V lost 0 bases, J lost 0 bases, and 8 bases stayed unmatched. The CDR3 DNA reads TGCAGCGTTGAAGATCGGGGAGGGAAGAGCTCCTACGAGCAGTACTTC. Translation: CSVEDRGGKSSYEQYF.

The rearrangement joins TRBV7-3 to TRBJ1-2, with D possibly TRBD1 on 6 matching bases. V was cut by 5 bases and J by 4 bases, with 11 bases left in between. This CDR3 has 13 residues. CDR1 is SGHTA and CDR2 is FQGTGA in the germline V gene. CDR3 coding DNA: TGTGCCAGCAGCCAAAGGGGGGGCTATGGCTACACCTTC. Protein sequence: CASSQRGGYGYTF.

This CDR3 is CASSQQGATEAFF. Here the CDR3 DNA reads TGTGCCAGTAGTCAGCAGGGGGCAACTGAAGCTTTCTTT. V gene TRBV19 combines with J gene TRBJ1-1; TRBD1 matches at 8 bases. This CDR3 comprises 13 residues. CDR1 is LNHDA, CDR2 SQIVND, per germline (reference sequence). V trimming: 5 bases; J trimming: 5 bases; junction bases outside the gene matches: 4. Full variable domain (missing parts from reference TRBV19 and TRBJ1-1): DGGITQSPKYLFRKEGQNVTLSCEQNLNHDAMYWYRQDPGQGLRLIYYSQIVNDFQKGDIAEGYSVSREKKESFPLTVTSAQKNPTAFYLCASSQQGATEAFFGQGTRLTVV.

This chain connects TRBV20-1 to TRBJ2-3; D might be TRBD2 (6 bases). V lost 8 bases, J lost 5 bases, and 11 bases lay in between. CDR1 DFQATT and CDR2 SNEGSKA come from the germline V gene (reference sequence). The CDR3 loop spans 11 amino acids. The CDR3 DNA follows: TGCAGTCCTACTAGCCAAGATACGCAGTATTTT. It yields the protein CSPTSQDTQYF.

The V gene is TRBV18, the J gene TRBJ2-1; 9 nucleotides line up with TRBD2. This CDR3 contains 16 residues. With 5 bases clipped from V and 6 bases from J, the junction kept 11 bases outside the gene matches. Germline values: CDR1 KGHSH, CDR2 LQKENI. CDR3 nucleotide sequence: TGTGCCAGCTCAGCGAGGACTAGCGCGAGGCTCAATGAGCAGTTCTTC. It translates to CASSARTSARLNEQFF.

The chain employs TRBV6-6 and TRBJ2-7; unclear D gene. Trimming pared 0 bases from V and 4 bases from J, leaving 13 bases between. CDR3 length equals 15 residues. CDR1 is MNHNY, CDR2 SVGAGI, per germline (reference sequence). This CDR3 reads CASSYSAGLLYEQYF. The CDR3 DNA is TGTGCCAGCAGTTACTCGGCAGGTCTATTGTACGAGCAGTACTTC.

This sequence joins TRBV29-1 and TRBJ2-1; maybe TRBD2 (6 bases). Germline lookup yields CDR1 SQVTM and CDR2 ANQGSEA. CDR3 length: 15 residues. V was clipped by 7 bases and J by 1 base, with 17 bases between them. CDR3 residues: CSATVARGSYNEQFF. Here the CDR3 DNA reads TGCAGCGCGACAGTCGCCCGGGGGTCCTACAATGAGCAGTTCTTC.

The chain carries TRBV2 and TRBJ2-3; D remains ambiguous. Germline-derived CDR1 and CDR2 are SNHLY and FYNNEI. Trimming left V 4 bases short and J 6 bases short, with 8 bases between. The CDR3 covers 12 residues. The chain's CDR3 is CASSVYLDTQYF. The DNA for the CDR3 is TGTGCCAGCAGTGTGTACTTGGATACGCAGTATTTT.

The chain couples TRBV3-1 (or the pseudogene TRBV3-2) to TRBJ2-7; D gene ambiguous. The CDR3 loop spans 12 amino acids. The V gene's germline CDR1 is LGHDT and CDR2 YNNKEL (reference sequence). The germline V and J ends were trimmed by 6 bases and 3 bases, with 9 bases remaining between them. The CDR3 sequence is CASSYLDYEQYF. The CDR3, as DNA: TGTGCCAGCAGTTACCTAGACTACGAGCAGTACTTC.

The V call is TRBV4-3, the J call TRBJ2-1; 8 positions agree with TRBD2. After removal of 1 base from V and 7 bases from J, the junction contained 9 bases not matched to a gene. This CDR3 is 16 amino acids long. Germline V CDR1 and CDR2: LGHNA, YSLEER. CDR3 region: CASSQGFSGTGNEQFF. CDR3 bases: TGCGCCAGCAGCCAAGGGTTTAGCGGGACCGGGAATGAGCAGTTCTTC.

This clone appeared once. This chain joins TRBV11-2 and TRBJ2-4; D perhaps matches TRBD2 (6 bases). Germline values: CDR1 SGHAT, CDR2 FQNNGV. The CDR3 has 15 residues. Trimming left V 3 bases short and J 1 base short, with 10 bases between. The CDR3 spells CASSFGSVAKNIQYF. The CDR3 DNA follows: TGTGCCAGCAGCTTCGGGAGTGTGGCCAAAAACATTCAGTACTTC. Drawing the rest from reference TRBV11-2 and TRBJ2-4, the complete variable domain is EAGVAQSPRYKIIEKRQSVAFWCNPISGHATLYWYQQILGQGPKLLIQFQNNGVVDDSQLPKDRFSAERLKGVDSTLKIQPAKLEDSAVYLCASSFGSVAKNIQYFGAGTRLSVL.

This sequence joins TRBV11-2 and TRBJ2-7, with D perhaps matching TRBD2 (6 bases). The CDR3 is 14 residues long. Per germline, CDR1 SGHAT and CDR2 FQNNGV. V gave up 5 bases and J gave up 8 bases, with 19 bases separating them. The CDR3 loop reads CASSARGSSGQQYF. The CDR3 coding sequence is TGTGCCAGCAGCGCCCGAGGGAGTAGCGGACAGCAGTACTTC. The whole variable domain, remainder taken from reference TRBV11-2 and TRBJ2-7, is EAGVAQSPRYKIIEKRQSVAFWCNPISGHATLYWYQQILGQGPKLLIQFQNNGVVDDSQLPKDRFSAERLKGVDSTLKIQPAKLEDSAVYLCASSARGSSGQQYFGPGTRLTVT.

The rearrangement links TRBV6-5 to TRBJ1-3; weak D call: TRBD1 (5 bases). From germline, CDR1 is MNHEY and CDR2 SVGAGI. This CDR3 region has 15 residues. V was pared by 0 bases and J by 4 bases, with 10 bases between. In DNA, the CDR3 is TGTGCCAGCAGTTACTCGAATCAGGGAGGAAACACCATATATTTT. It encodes CASSYSNQGGNTIYF.

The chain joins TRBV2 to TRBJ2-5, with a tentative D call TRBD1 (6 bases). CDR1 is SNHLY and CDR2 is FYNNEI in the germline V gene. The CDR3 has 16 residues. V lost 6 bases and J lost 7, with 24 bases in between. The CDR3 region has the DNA TGTGCCAGCAGGGCCCTGAGGACAGCAGGCCTTGGGACCCAGTACTTC. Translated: CASRALRTAGLGTQYF.

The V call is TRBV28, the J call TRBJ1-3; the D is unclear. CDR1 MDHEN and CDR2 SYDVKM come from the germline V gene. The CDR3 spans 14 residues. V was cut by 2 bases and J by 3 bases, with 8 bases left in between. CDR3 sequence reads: CASSLHLIGNTIYF. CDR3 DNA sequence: TGTGCCAGCAGTTTACACTTAATTGGAAACACCATATATTTT.

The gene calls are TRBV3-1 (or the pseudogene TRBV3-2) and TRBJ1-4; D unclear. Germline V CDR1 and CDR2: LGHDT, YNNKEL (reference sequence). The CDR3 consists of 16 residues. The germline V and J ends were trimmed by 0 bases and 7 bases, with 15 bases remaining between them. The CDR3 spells CASSQDLAIIAEKLFF. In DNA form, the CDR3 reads TGTGCCAGCAGCCAAGATTTAGCTATAATTGCTGAAAAACTGTTTTTT.

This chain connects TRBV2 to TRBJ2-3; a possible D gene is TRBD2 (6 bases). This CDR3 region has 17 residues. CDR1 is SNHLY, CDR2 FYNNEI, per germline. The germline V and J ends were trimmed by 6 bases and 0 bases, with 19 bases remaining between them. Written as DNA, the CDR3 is TGTGCCAGCAGCGCACGGACTATTTTTCCTAGCACAGATACGCAGTATTTT. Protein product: CASSARTIFPSTDTQYF. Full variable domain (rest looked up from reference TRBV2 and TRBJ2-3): EPEVTQTPSHQVTQMGQEVILRCVPISNHLYFYWYRQILGQKVEFLVSFYNNEISEKSEIFDDQFSVERPDGSNFTLKIRSTKLEDSAMYFCASSARTIFPSTDTQYFGPGTRLTVL.

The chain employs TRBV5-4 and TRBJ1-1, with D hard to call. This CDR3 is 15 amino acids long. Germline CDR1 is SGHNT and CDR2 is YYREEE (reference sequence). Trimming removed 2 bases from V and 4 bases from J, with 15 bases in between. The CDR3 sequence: CASSLNPRAGTEAFF. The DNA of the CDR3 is TGTGCCAGCAGCTTAAACCCGCGCGCGGGCACTGAAGCTTTCTTT.

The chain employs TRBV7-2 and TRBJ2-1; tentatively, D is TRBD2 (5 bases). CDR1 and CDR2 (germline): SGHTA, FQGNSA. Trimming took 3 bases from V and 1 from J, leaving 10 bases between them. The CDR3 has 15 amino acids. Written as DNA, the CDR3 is TGTGCCAGCAGCTTTGGAGCGGTATCCTACAATGAGCAGTTCTTC. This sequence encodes CASSFGAVSYNEQFF.

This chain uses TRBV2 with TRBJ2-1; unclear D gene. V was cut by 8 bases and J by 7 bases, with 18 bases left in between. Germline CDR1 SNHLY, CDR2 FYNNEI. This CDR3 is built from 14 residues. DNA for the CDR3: TGTGCCAGCTCAGAACTACTCCCTGAAAATGAGCAGTTCTTC. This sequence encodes CASSELLPENEQFF.

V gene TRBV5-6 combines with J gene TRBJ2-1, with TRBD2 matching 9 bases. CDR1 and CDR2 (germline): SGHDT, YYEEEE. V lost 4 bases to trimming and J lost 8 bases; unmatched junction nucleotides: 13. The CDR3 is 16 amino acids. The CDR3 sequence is CASSGLGTSQNHEQFF. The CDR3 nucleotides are TGTGCCAGCAGCGGTCTGGGGACTAGCCAGAATCATGAGCAGTTCTTC. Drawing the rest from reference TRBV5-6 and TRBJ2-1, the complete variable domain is DAGVTQSPTHLIKTRGQQVTLRCSPKSGHDTVSWYQQALGQGPQFIFQYYEEEERQRGNFPDRFSGHQFPNYSSELNVNALLLGDSALYLCASSGLGTSQNHEQFFGPGTRLTVL.

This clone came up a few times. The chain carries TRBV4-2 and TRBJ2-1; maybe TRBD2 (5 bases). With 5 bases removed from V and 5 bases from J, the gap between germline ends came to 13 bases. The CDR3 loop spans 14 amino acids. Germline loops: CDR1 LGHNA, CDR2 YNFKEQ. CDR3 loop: CASSFGLGNNEQFF. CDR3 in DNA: TGTGCCAGCAGCTTCGGACTTGGAAACAATGAGCAGTTCTTC.

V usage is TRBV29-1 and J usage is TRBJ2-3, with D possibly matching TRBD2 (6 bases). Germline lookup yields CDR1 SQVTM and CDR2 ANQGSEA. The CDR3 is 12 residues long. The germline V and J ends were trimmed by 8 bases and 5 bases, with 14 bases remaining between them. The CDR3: CSWGVIGDTQYF. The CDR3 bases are TGCAGCTGGGGGGTCATAGGAGATACGCAGTATTTT.

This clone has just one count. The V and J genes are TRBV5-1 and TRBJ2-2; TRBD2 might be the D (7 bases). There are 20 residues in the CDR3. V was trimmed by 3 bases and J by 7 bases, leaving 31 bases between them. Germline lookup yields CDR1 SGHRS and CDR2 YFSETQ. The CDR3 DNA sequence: TGCGCCAGCAGCTGGGGGGGCGTCGGACAGCCTTTTGTTCTTGTCGGGGAGCTGTTTTTT. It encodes CASSWGGVGQPFVLVGELFF. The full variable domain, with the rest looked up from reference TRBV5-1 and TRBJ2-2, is KAGVTQTPRYLIKTRGQQVTLSCSPISGHRSVSWYQQTPGQGLQFLFEYFSETQRNKGNFPGRFSGRQFSNSRSEMNVSTLELGDSALYLCASSWGGVGQPFVLVGELFFGEGSRLTVL.